A single sample gave rise to the 27 T cell receptor beta chains below, sequenced in a study of CD8+CD57+ T cells in acquired aplastic anemia. Previously, flow cytometry had revealed CD8+CD57+ cell expansion in the patients chosen for sequencing. TCR beta VDJ combinations and CDR3 sequences were profiled from genomic DNA. TCRdb processed the reads anew with MiXCR; each CDR3 protein has one entry. The sample comprises 190,000 or so distinct CDR3 sequences, approximately 52% of which are singletons, and about 1.8% rests with the top ten. Specimen: sorted CD4+, CD8+, or CD8+CD57+ T cells (not recorded which) from PBMCs. The receptor set was obtained from a human donor with aplastic anemia.

V gene TRBV7-2 combines with J gene TRBJ2-7, with 15 nucleotides matching TRBD2. CDR1 and CDR2 from the germline V gene are SGHTA and FQGNSA. After removal of 3 bases from V and 7 bases from J, the junction contained 1 base not matched to a gene. The CDR3 is made up of 14 amino acids. The CDR3 reads CASSFGTSGREQYF. For the CDR3, the DNA is TGTGCCAGCAGCTTCGGGACTAGCGGGAGGGAGCAGTACTTC. Looking up the rest from reference TRBV7-2 and TRBJ2-7 gives the full variable domain: GAGVSQSPSNKVTEKGKDVELRCDPISGHTALYWYRQSLGQGLEFLIYFQGNSAPDKSGLPSDRFSAERTGGSVSTLTIQRTQQEDSAVYLCASSFGTSGREQYFGPGTRLTVT.

This clonotype has a single count. This may stem from a read error, because a much larger clone lies one nucleotide away. The rearrangement uses TRBV11-2 and TRBJ1-3; 8 bases agree with TRBD1. The CDR3 covers 16 residues. Losses at the gene ends were 4 bases for V and 3 bases for J; bases not matched to a gene: 8. Germline V CDR1 and CDR2: SGHAT, FQNNGV. The CDR3 nucleotides read TGTGCCAGCAGCTCGGACAGGGTAAATGGTGGAAACACCATATATTTT. Its translation is CASSSDRVNGGNTIYF.

In this sample, this clonotype turned up once. The gene calls are TRBV24-1 and TRBJ2-5, with a possible D match to TRBD1 (6 bases). The V end was cut by 4 bases, the J end by 2 bases, with 16 bases between. The CDR3 runs to 16 residues. Germline V gives CDR1 KGHDR, CDR2 SFDVKD. The CDR3 sequence is CATSEGQGLTQETQYF. The CDR3, as DNA: TGTGCCACCAGTGAAGGTCAGGGGCTGACACAAGAGACCCAGTACTTC.

The J gene is TRBJ2-1, the V gene TRBV7-6, with 7 bases identical to TRBD2. There are 13 residues in the CDR3. Germline CDR1 is SGHVS and CDR2 is FNYEAQ. V shed 3 bases and J 10 bases; nucleotides not matched to a gene: 6. The CDR3 DNA reads as TGTGCCAGCAGCTTTGAACCGGGACTAGAGCAGTTCTTC. Translation gives CASSFEPGLEQFF.

This clonotype was recorded a few times. The chain joins TRBV25-1 to TRBJ2-2; D is undetermined. The CDR3 runs 13 residues. V was trimmed by 3 bases and J by 3 bases, leaving 5 bases between them. CDR1 and CDR2 from the germline V gene are MGHDK and SYGVNS. CDR3 sequence reads: CASSDLDTGELFF. The DNA of the CDR3 is TGTGCCAGCAGTGATCTCGACACCGGGGAGCTGTTTTTT.

At least ten counts were recorded for this clonotype. The CDR3 sequence: CASSEDRNYGYTF. CDR3 DNA sequence: TGTGCCAGCTCCGAGGACCGTAACTATGGCTACACCTTC. The chain recombines TRBV18 with TRBJ1-2; D remains unclear. The germline CDR1 and CDR2 sequences are KGHSH and LQKENI. Trimming removed 6 bases at V and 1 base at J, with 9 bases between. The CDR3 has 13 residues.

This clonotype was picked up many times. The V call is TRBV6-1, the J call TRBJ1-2; no clear D. The CDR3 length is 13 residues. Trimming removed 1 base at V and 2 bases at J, with 5 bases between. Germline values: CDR1 MNHNS, CDR2 SASEGT. The CDR3 loop is CASSEEINYGYTF. In nucleotides, the CDR3 is TGTGCCAGCAGTGAAGAGATCAACTATGGCTACACCTTC.

Only one count was recorded for this clonotype. It may be a read error: a sequence one base away is much more abundant. The rearrangement uses TRBV15 and TRBJ1-1, with D hard to call. V was pared by 0 bases and J by 4 bases, with 12 bases between. CDR1 LNHNV and CDR2 YYDKDF come from the germline V gene (reference sequence). The CDR3 covers 15 residues. The DNA of the CDR3 is TGTGCCACCAGCAGAGATAACGTGCATAGCACTGAAGCTTTCTTT. It yields the protein CATSRDNVHSTEAFF.

This sequence joins TRBV7-9 and TRBJ2-7, with TRBD1 as a possible D gene (6 bases). Trimming stripped 8 bases from V and 4 bases from J, with 12 bases between. The CDR3 has 12 amino acids. Germline V gene data show CDR1 as SEHNR and CDR2 as FQNEAQ (reference sequence). CDR3 sequence reads: CASEHRAYEQYF. CDR3 nucleotides: TGTGCCAGCGAGCACAGGGCTTACGAGCAGTACTTC.

This clonotype appeared many times. The chain employs TRBV29-1 and TRBJ1-3; 7 bases map to TRBD1. The germline V gene has CDR1 SQVTM and CDR2 ANQGSEA. The V and J ends lost 4 bases and 0 bases, in that order; junction bases with no gene match: 3. This CDR3 contains 14 residues. The CDR3 DNA is TGCAGCGTTGGGGGACAGAACTCTGGAAACACCATATATTTT. Amino acid sequence: CSVGGQNSGNTIYF.

The chain employs TRBV25-1 and TRBJ2-1; a possible D gene is TRBD2 (6 bases). From germline, CDR1 is MGHDK and CDR2 SYGVNS. The CDR3 runs to 16 residues. V was trimmed by 9 bases and J by 0 bases, leaving 18 bases between them. In nucleotides, the CDR3 is TGTGCCAGTAGCCCGCTAGGAGGGAGCTCCTACAATGAGCAGTTCTTC. As protein: CASSPLGGSSYNEQFF.

This clonotype was observed at least ten times. The V call is TRBV3-1, the J call TRBJ2-5; D may correspond to TRBD1 or TRBD2 (5 bases each). The CDR3 totals 14 residues. The germline gives CDR1 LGHDT, CDR2 YNNKEL (reference sequence). Trimming left V 4 bases short and J 1 base short, with 10 bases between. CDR3 nucleotides: TGTGCCAGCAGCCCGGGACGTGTCCAAGAGACCCAGTACTTC. This translates into CASSPGRVQETQYF.

This rearrangement joins TRBV2 to TRBJ2-7; TRBD1 is a possible D gene (6 bases). The V and J ends lost 10 bases and 3 bases respectively, with 10 bases between them. CDR1 SNHLY and CDR2 FYNNEI come from the germline V gene. This CDR3 is 11 amino acids long. The CDR3 loop is CATLDSYEQYF. The CDR3 bases are TGTGCCACCCTGGACAGCTACGAGCAGTACTTC. The entire variable domain, with the rest obtained from reference TRBV2 and TRBJ2-7, is as follows: EPEVTQTPSHQVTQMGQEVILRCVPISNHLYFYWYRQILGQKVEFLVSFYNNEISEKSEIFDDQFSVERPDGSNFTLKIRSTKLEDSAMYFCATLDSYEQYFGPGTRLTVT.

The rearrangement links TRBV28 to TRBJ2-1, with D possibly called TRBD1 or TRBD2 (5 bases each). Trimming took 6 bases from V and 12 from J, leaving 15 bases between them. Per germline, CDR1 MDHEN and CDR2 SYDVKM. The CDR3 has 12 residues. CDR3 sequence: CASSPLLGVQFF. The CDR3 bases are TGTGCCAGCAGCCCTTTACTGGGGGTGCAGTTCTTC.

A single count supports this clonotype. The chain recombines TRBV20-1 with TRBJ2-3; 7 bases fit TRBD2. The CDR3 runs 10 residues. The germline gives CDR1 DFQATT, CDR2 SNEGSKA (reference sequence). V trimming: 4 bases; J trimming: 14 bases; junction bases outside the gene matches: 6. CDR3 region: CSATSGAVYF. Written as DNA, the CDR3 is TGCAGTGCTACTAGCGGAGCGGTGTATTTT.

The chain couples TRBV29-1 to TRBJ2-3, with D perhaps matching TRBD2 (6 bases). Germline V lookup: CDR1 SQVTM, CDR2 ANQGSEA. Trimming cost V 5 bases and J 0 bases, with 9 bases left between them. This CDR3 region has 13 residues. CDR3: CSVRLASTDTQYF. The CDR3 coding sequence is TGCAGCGTTCGCCTAGCGAGCACAGATACGCAGTATTTT.

This clonotype was detected many times. The chain couples TRBV5-1 to TRBJ2-5; D not certain. Germline CDR1 and CDR2: SGHRS and YFSETQ. The CDR3 covers 13 residues. Trimming left V 2 bases short and J 2 bases short, with 7 bases between. CDR3 nucleotide sequence: TGCGCCAGCAGCTTCGCCGGACAAGAGACCCAGTACTTC. Amino acid sequence: CASSFAGQETQYF. Full variable domain (rest looked up from reference TRBV5-1 and TRBJ2-5): KAGVTQTPRYLIKTRGQQVTLSCSPISGHRSVSWYQQTPGQGLQFLFEYFSETQRNKGNFPGRFSGRQFSNSRSEMNVSTLELGDSALYLCASSFAGQETQYFGPGTRLLVL.

CDR3 coding DNA: TGTGCCAGCAGCGTAGTCGCTAGCGGGGGGATCTACGAGCAGTACTTC. Amino acids: CASSVVASGGIYEQYF. The genes are TRBV9 and TRBJ2-7; TRBD2 matches 11 bases. The junction had 5 bases not matched to a gene; V was cut back by 0 bases and J by 3 bases. CDR3 length: 16 residues. Germline V lookup: CDR1 SGDLS, CDR2 YYNGEE.

This chain links TRBV11-2 with TRBJ2-3; 13 nucleotides align to TRBD2. The CDR3 is 18 residues long. The trim removed 1 base at V and 3 bases at J, leaving 7 bases unmatched. CDR1 SGHAT and CDR2 FQNNGV come from the germline V gene. CDR3 residues: CASSLGDRGLAGTDTQYF. The CDR3 DNA sequence: TGTGCCAGCAGCTTAGGGGACAGGGGACTAGCGGGGACAGATACGCAGTATTTT. The full variable domain, with the rest looked up from reference TRBV11-2 and TRBJ2-3, is EAGVAQSPRYKIIEKRQSVAFWCNPISGHATLYWYQQILGQGPKLLIQFQNNGVVDDSQLPKDRFSAERLKGVDSTLKIQPAKLEDSAVYLCASSLGDRGLAGTDTQYFGPGTRLTVL.

This clonotype has a count of ten or more. This sequence joins TRBV2 and TRBJ2-1; D unresolved. The CDR3 sequence is 16 residues long. Trimming cost V 0 bases and J 0 bases, with 9 bases left between them. The germline CDR1 and CDR2 sequences are SNHLY and FYNNEI. The CDR3 coding sequence is TGTGCCAGCAGTGAAGCGAGAGTCCCCTCCTACAATGAGCAGTTCTTC. Its protein product is CASSEARVPSYNEQFF.

The rearrangement joins TRBV19 to TRBJ2-3, with TRBD2 matching 13 bases. Germline V CDR1 and CDR2: LNHDA, SQIVND (reference sequence). V trimming: 7 bases; J trimming: 4 bases; junction bases outside the gene matches: 5. CDR3 length equals 15 residues. The CDR3 coding sequence is TGTGCCAGTACCGGACTAGCGGGAGCTCCAGATACGCAGTATTTT. Residues: CASTGLAGAPDTQYF. Based on the CDR3 plus reference TRBV19 and TRBJ2-3, the full variable domain is DGGITQSPKYLFRKEGQNVTLSCEQNLNHDAMYWYRQDPGQGLRLIYYSQIVNDFQKGDIAEGYSVSREKKESFPLTVTSAQKNPTAFYLCASTGLAGAPDTQYFGPGTRLTVL.

This clonotype appeared a few times. The chain carries TRBV20-1 and TRBJ2-7, with TRBD2 identical over 12 bases. Germline-derived CDR1 and CDR2 are DFQATT and SNEGSKA (reference sequence). Trimming removed 6 bases from V and 6 bases from J; junction bases left unmatched: 12. This CDR3 spans 15 amino acids. In DNA, the CDR3 is TGCAGTGCCGGTCTAGCGGGGGGGCTTCAGTTCGAGCAGTACTTC. Protein product: CSAGLAGGLQFEQYF.

This clonotype was detected ten times or more. The chain carries TRBV4-3 and TRBJ1-1; TRBD1 matches at 7 bases. This CDR3 region has 14 residues. The V and J ends lost 6 bases and 3 bases, in that order; junction bases with no gene match: 7. Germline loops: CDR1 LGHNA, CDR2 YSLEER. The CDR3 loop reads CASRQGMYDTEAFF. CDR3 DNA: TGCGCCAGCAGACAGGGGATGTATGACACTGAAGCTTTCTTT.

This clonotype was found many times. The rearrangement uses TRBV7-2 and TRBJ1-2; 8 bases fit TRBD1. The CDR3 runs 13 residues. Germline V CDR1 and CDR2: SGHTA, FQGNSA. V was clipped by 5 bases and J by 6 bases; unmatched bases: 5. CDR3 residues: CASSPRTGHGYTF. The CDR3 DNA is TGTGCCAGCAGCCCCAGGACAGGGCATGGCTACACCTTC.

There are many counts of this clonotype. The chain has TRBV2 and TRBJ1-1, with a possible D match to TRBD1 (5 bases). Trimming pared 6 bases from V and 3 bases from J, leaving 17 bases between. CDR1 and CDR2 from the germline V gene are SNHLY and FYNNEI. CDR3 length equals 15 residues. The chain's CDR3 is CASRPDGGRDTEAFF. CDR3 nucleotide sequence: TGTGCCAGCAGGCCCGACGGGGGGAGGGACACTGAAGCTTTCTTT.

This chain uses TRBV19 with TRBJ1-6, with TRBD1 identical over 12 bases. The germline V gene encodes CDR1 LNHDA and CDR2 SQIVND (reference sequence). The CDR3 is made up of 16 amino acids. The V and J ends lost 5 bases and 7 bases, in that order; junction bases with no gene match: 6. CDR3 DNA sequence: TGTGCCAGTAGTCCGGGACAGGGGGCGCGGAATTCACCCCTCCACTTT. Its translation is CASSPGQGARNSPLHF. Using reference TRBV19 and TRBJ1-6 for the parts outside the CDR3, the full variable domain is DGGITQSPKYLFRKEGQNVTLSCEQNLNHDAMYWYRQDPGQGLRLIYYSQIVNDFQKGDIAEGYSVSREKKESFPLTVTSAQKNPTAFYLCASSPGQGARNSPLHFGNGTRLTVT.

This rearrangement joins TRBV11-2 to TRBJ2-4, with no clear D. The CDR3 is 17 amino acids. V shed 8 bases and J shed 2 bases, with 22 bases lying between them. The germline V gene has CDR1 SGHAT and CDR2 FQNNGV. The CDR3 sequence: CASGDPVGPRPKNIQYF. For the CDR3, the DNA is TGTGCCAGCGGGGATCCAGTCGGACCACGTCCCAAAAACATTCAGTACTTC.